These T cell receptor beta chains were read from a single sample in a study of T cell changes during pregnancy in multiple sclerosis. Produced via immunoSEQ multiplex PCR; TCRdb's table is partial and in-frame only. The sample carries about 28,000 clones, 75% to 95% recorded once. Sequences were derived from CD8+ T cells from peripheral blood mononuclear cells, sampled before pregnancy. The receptors were gathered from a female donor with multiple sclerosis, enrolled in a pregnancy study. Each CDR3 is given with its conserved first and last residue.

TRBV29-1 CSAQTGVIGGYTF
TRBV6-5 CASSYSGRTEETQYF
TRBV28 CASRDQGYSNQPQHF
TRBV7-9 CASSLVGRDGDTQYF
TRBV5-4 CASSPWTSGLAYEQYF
TRBV7-2 CASSFRGMNTEAFF
TRBV19 CASKFTQNSGNTIYF
TRBV9 CASSVHYRTEAFF
TRBV4-3 CASSQRSAGGELFF
TRBV19 CASSIRAGNTIYF
TRBV7-9 CASSLVGTSGNEQYF
TRBV9 CASSPAGWISVTGELFF
TRBV7-8 CASSILQGAHEQFF
TRBV6-5 CASSYAPGLKEEQFF
TRBV5-1 CASSLAGGQYNEQFF
TRBV7-6 CASSSRGEVSTDTQYF
TRBV4-3 CASSQSPWGGSSYNEQFF
TRBV5-4 CASSHVGVGRSYEQYF
TRBV5-4 CASSLSIDAYNEQFF
TRBV7-2 CASRTGTGNTEAFF
TRBV15 CATSSDRGNTEAFF
TRBV19 CASSIWGDSLINIQYF
TRBV7-9 CASSPPGGIGYTF
TRBV4-3 CASSQNSGRATGELFF
TRBV4-2 CASSPQTSGSAYEQYF
TRBV19 CASSPGGTEAFF
TRBV6-4 CASSLTSGSDTQYF
TRBV11-1 CASSPTLSGSFYEQYF
TRBV29-1 CSVERPGVETGELFF
TRBV5-1 CASARGEGETQYF
TRBV18 CASSPPSEQGLGGYTF
TRBV5-6 CASSLGAGSYEQYF
TRBV19 CASSSSPSGGLFYGYTF
TRBV7-9 CASSLRLAGDRDEQFF
TRBV29-1 CSLGWGGSSYNEQFF
TRBV29-1 CSVEVAGHYEQYF
TRBV11-2 CASSFSGVPDTQYF
TRBV7-9 CASSQDTQYF
TRBV6-5 CASSYRAGYGDEQFF
TRBV6-4 CASSDDLAGGVSYEQYF
TRBV9 CASSLGLAGYTTNTGELFF
TRBV27 CASSPIPSYEQYF
TRBV29-1 CSVDGGDQPQHF
TRBV11-2 CASSTQGGSNQPQHF
TRBV4-3 CASSQDLRGSYGYTF